Listed here is a single T cell receptor beta chain. What this receptor recognizes is not known. No quality values exist for individual bases; no much larger clone is one base distant. Every sample was amplified as two independent genomic DNA replicates, using 0.5 ug for blood and 1.5 ug for tumor or normal breast. Following the manufacturer's instructions, the ImmunoSeq Intro kit was used to carry out TCRB sequencing on genomic DNA. The multiplex PCR ran for 30 to 35 cycles using proprietary primers and spike-in control sequences for absolute quantification. An 87-bp fragment spanning the CDR3 and flanking V and J genes was sequenced with single-end 150-bp reads. Each lane of an Illumina MiSeq using version 3.0 chemistry carried seven multiplexed samples, with two replicates per sample. As for the authors' bioinformatics: The vendor's proprietary pipeline processed the raw data and merged both replicates into a single result for each sample. Clonotypes were defined as productive rearrangements sharing the V-gene family, CDR3 amino acid sequence and J-gene segment. To compute clonality, the normalized Shannon entropy (Pielou evenness) of TCRB abundances was subtracted from 1. T cell density was estimated as total templates divided by the number of input cells, with the number of input cells inferred from the DNA input amount. Recon, run with its default parameters, was used to estimate overall repertoire diversity and clonality. A clonotype counted as tumor-enriched if its abundance in tumor exceeded 0.1% and was at least 32-fold higher than its abundance in normal breast. TCRdb mirrors the immuneACCESS table, restricted to in-frame sequences. Some clones are absent from its copies; in checked studies, under half trace to an unresolved V gene, and the reason for the others is unknown. V, J and clone size are those of that table, while D and trimming were read from the DNA. Here the sample has about 21,000 clones; roughly 76% occur a single time. Roughly 25% of the sample is taken by the ten largest.

The entry originates in a study of early stage breast cancer tumors (dated by TCRdb to the late 2010s). At the level of the whole study: Of the roughly 17 invasive breast tumors, more than 9 were found to be estrogen receptor-positive, progesterone receptor-positive and HER2-negative. Of the approximately 12 ER+/PR+/HER2- tumors, eight were classified as invasive ductal carcinomas and four as invasive lobular carcinomas. On average, each sample had 8.5 to 10-fold read coverage. A total of around 3 million templates, representing about 1.1 million unique clonotypes, were detected across all samples. The paper as a whole reports these results and caveats: Repertoires from blood and normal breast were more alike than repertoires from blood and tumor, and in about 90% of the 16 patients, comparing each tissue with blood separated tumor from normal. Enriched TCRB sequences shared across patients were found to be mostly commonly generated sequences that were unlikely to play an important role in the tumor microenvironment. Bulk genomic DNA sequencing of unsorted cells missed chain pairing and functional markers such as CD4, CD8 and FOXP3. Because the cohort was small, analysis by tumor subtype was not possible. Tumors showed around 2.7-fold higher T cell density and higher clonality than adjacent normal breast tissue.

CDR1 MNHEY and CDR2 SVGAGI are derived from the germline V gene. V is pared back by 4 bases and J by 5 bases, with 5 bases lying between the germline termini. The CDR3 starts with the cysteine, ends with the phenylalanine, and has 11 residues. The retained sequence is limited to the CDR3, 33 bases, with the frame set at the first base. The study profiled bulk TCR beta-chain repertoires in matched peripheral blood, tumor and adjacent normal breast tissue taken from approximately 15 patients with early-stage breast cancer. Before surgery, whole blood (about 4.5-11 mL) was collected into EDTA tubes and processed within 2 hours. Peripheral blood mononuclear cells were isolated by Ficoll-Paque centrifugation in SepMate-50 tubes. For storage in liquid nitrogen, PBMCs were cryopreserved as aliquots of roughly 2 to 4.5 million cells in approximately 90% FBS with around 10% DMSO. The Qiagen AllPrep DNA/RNA Mini kit was used for genomic DNA extraction.

The chain uses TRBV6-5 and TRBJ2-5; the D gene is perhaps TRBD2, from 5 matching bases. Sequenced: blood. The clonotype was recovered from a person aged 55 to 75 with breast cancer. The CDR3 in this case is CASSSGETQYF. The DNA reads as follows: TGTGCCAGCAGTTCGGGGGAGACCCAGTACTTC.